The 15 T cell receptor beta chains below were found in one sample sequenced in a study of OX40 agonist ivuxolimab in advanced cancers. Method: immunoSEQ multiplex PCR; TCRdb's copy keeps in-frame clones and lacks some. This sample carries around 62,000 clones, about nine tenths of them seen once, and the ten largest clones take around an eighth. The input for sequencing was CD4+ or CD8+ T cells sorted from blood, taken in a trial of the OX40 agonist ivuxolimab. The receptors come from an adult with an advanced solid tumor such as melanoma, head and neck, liver or kidney cancer.

The chain carries TRBV4-3 and TRBJ2-3, with 7 bases matching TRBD2. The CDR3 is 16 residues long. V lost 5 bases and J lost 0; bases outside the gene matches: 8. The V gene's germline CDR1 is LGHNA and CDR2 YSLEER. The CDR3: CASSLGEGTSTDTQYF. CDR3 bases: TGCGCCAGCAGCTTGGGGGAGGGAACTAGCACAGATACGCAGTATTTT.

This chain connects TRBV30 to TRBJ1-1, with D possibly matching TRBD1 (6 bases). The germline V gene encodes CDR1 GTSNPN and CDR2 SVGIG (reference sequence). V lost 1 base and J 7 bases, leaving 13 bases between the germline ends. The CDR3 runs to 13 residues. This CDR3 is CAWSGSGGDEAFF. The CDR3 nucleotides read TGTGCCTGGAGTGGTTCGGGGGGCGATGAAGCTTTCTTT.

This chain uses TRBV5-4 with TRBJ2-5; D gene unclear. The ends were cut back, 2 bases at V and 2 bases at J, with 10 bases in the middle. Germline CDR1 SGHNT, CDR2 YYREEE (reference sequence). The CDR3 runs to 14 residues. As DNA, the CDR3 is TGTGCCAGCAGCTTAGGCATGTCTCAAGAGACCCAGTACTTC. This codes for CASSLGMSQETQYF.

The V gene is TRBV7-2, the J gene TRBJ1-1, with 10 bases that match TRBD1. There are 14 residues in the CDR3. Germline values: CDR1 SGHTA, CDR2 FQGNSA. J was trimmed by 5 bases and V by 4 bases; bases with no gene match: 4. CDR3 protein: CASSSTGGLTEAFF. The DNA of the CDR3 is TGTGCCAGCAGCTCGACAGGGGGCTTAACTGAAGCTTTCTTT.

This rearrangement joins TRBV4-1 to TRBJ2-1; perhaps TRBD2 as D (5 bases). CDR1 and CDR2 (germline): MGHRA, YSYEKL. The CDR3 runs to 15 residues. V was pared by 4 bases and J by 2 bases, with 12 bases between. This chain's CDR3 is CASSPSRGPYNEQFF. CDR3 DNA: TGCGCCAGCAGCCCTAGCCGCGGGCCCTACAATGAGCAGTTCTTC.

The V call is TRBV6-5, the J call TRBJ2-5; D may be TRBD1 (6 bases). V was trimmed by 4 bases and J by 3 bases, leaving 15 bases between them. This CDR3 contains 15 residues. From germline, CDR1 is MNHEY and CDR2 SVGAGI. CDR3 sequence reads: CASSSYKDSKETQYF. The CDR3 DNA reads as TGTGCCAGCAGTTCTTATAAGGACAGCAAAGAGACCCAGTACTTC.

This clone was found once. This chain connects TRBV5-8 to TRBJ1-6; TRBD1 aligns across 7 bases. J was trimmed by 14 bases and V by 0 bases; bases with no gene match: 5. This CDR3 region has 13 residues. Germline CDR1 is SGHTS and CDR2 is YDEGEE. CDR3 DNA: TGTGCCAGCAGCTTGGGACAGGGAACATCCCTCCACTTT. Translating it yields CASSLGQGTSLHF.

This sequence joins TRBV7-9 and TRBJ2-1; D remains unclear. This CDR3 has 14 amino acids. CDR1 SEHNR and CDR2 FQNEAQ come from the germline V gene (reference sequence). V was shortened by 1 base and J by 6 bases, with 10 bases between the two germline ends. In nucleotides, the CDR3 is TGTGCCAGCAGCTTAGGTAGTGGTCTCAATGAGCAGTTCTTC. This encodes CASSLGSGLNEQFF. Variable domain in full (rest from reference TRBV7-9 and TRBJ2-1): DTGVSQNPRHKITKRGQNVTFRCDPISEHNRLYWYRQTLGQGPEFLTYFQNEAQLEKSRLLSDRFSAERPKGSFSTLEIQRTEQGDSAMYLCASSLGSGLNEQFFGPGTRLTVL.

The chain joins TRBV7-8 to TRBJ2-1; 9 bases map to TRBD2. The V gene's germline CDR1 is SGHVS and CDR2 FQNEAQ. This CDR3 spans 17 amino acids. The V and J ends lost 1 base and 4 bases, in that order; junction bases with no gene match: 8. The CDR3, as DNA: TGTGCCAGCAGCTTAGGGCGGGAGGGCCGGTATTACAATGAGCAGTTCTTC. Encoded protein: CASSLGREGRYYNEQFF.

This chain uses TRBV4-1 with TRBJ2-3, with a possible D match to TRBD2 (6 bases). Germline CDR1 is MGHRA and CDR2 is YSYEKL. This CDR3 is 19 amino acids long. V was clipped by 1 base and J by 0 bases, with 20 bases between them. CDR3 in amino acids: CASSQGPGERTTSTDTQYF. The CDR3 region has the DNA TGCGCCAGCAGCCAAGGTCCCGGGGAGAGGACTACAAGCACAGATACGCAGTATTTT.

V usage is TRBV6-5 and J usage is TRBJ2-5; the D is unclear. The length of the CDR3 is 15 residues. With 1 base removed from V and 1 base from J, the gap between germline ends came to 10 bases. The V gene's germline CDR1 is MNHEY and CDR2 SVGAGI. DNA of the CDR3: TGTGCCAGCAGTTACTTCAGCGCCCTCCAAGAGACCCAGTACTTC. Residues: CASSYFSALQETQYF.

The chain employs TRBV6-6 and TRBJ2-1; the D is unclear. CDR1 is MNHNY and CDR2 is SVGAGI in the germline V gene (reference sequence). The CDR3 sequence is 14 residues long. Trimming stripped 6 bases from V and 4 bases from J, with 13 bases between. CDR3 protein: CASSLGHLYNEQFF. As DNA, the CDR3 is TGTGCCAGCAGCTTAGGGCACCTATACAATGAGCAGTTCTTC.

The chain links TRBV4-3 to TRBJ2-3; TRBD2 matches at 13 bases. The junction had 9 bases not matched to a gene; V was cut back by 3 bases and J by 3 bases. This CDR3 is built from 18 residues. The germline CDR1 and CDR2 sequences are LGHNA and YSLEER. The CDR3 is CASSHDGLAGVGTDTQYF. Here the CDR3 DNA reads TGCGCCAGCAGCCATGACGGACTAGCGGGAGTCGGGACAGATACGCAGTATTTT.

The rearrangement uses TRBV5-4 and TRBJ2-3, with 7 bases fitting TRBD1. Germline V gives CDR1 SGHNT, CDR2 YYREEE (reference sequence). CDR3 size: 18 residues. J gave up 2 bases and V 3 bases, and 15 bases lay outside the gene matches. The CDR3 sequence is CASSSRRPWTGDTDTQYF. CDR3 DNA sequence: TGTGCCAGCAGCTCCCGTCGACCCTGGACAGGAGACACAGATACGCAGTATTTT. Full variable domain (missing parts from reference TRBV5-4 and TRBJ2-3): ETGVTQSPTHLIKTRGQQVTLRCSSQSGHNTVSWYQQALGQGPQFIFQYYREEENGRGNFPPRFSGLQFPNYSSELNVNALELDDSALYLCASSSRRPWTGDTDTQYFGPGTRLTVL.

The chain couples TRBV11-3 to TRBJ2-4; possible D gene TRBD2, 5 bases. Germline V gene lookup returns CDR1 SGHNT and CDR2 YENEEA. The CDR3 totals 16 residues. V shed 2 bases and J shed 1 base, with 12 bases lying between them. Written as DNA, the CDR3 is TGTGCCAGCAGCTTAATTCAGGTAGCGGCCAAAAACATTCAGTACTTC. Protein sequence: CASSLIQVAAKNIQYF.